One sample yielded the 28 T cell receptor beta chains listed below, sequenced in a study of CD8 T cells in ankylosing spondylitis. Via MiXCR, TCRdb re-called the 5' RACE reads, giving one row per CDR3 protein. The top ten hold less than 3% of the sample, which has 200,000 to 250,000 distinct CDR3 sequences, roughly a tenth seen once. The sample taken for sequencing was blood, either unsorted or a sorted T cell fraction (not recorded which). All receptors come from a male donor with ankylosing spondylitis or in good health (not recorded which).

V and J are TRBV12-3 or TRBV12-4 and TRBJ2-3, with D possibly TRBD2 on 5 matching bases. CDR3 size: 13 residues. V gave up 11 bases and J gave up 3 bases, with 15 bases separating them. The CDR3, as DNA: TGTGCCGCCCGGAGGAGATTAACAGATACGCAGTATTTT. It is translated as CAARRRLTDTQYF.

The rearrangement joins TRBV9 to TRBJ2-3, with TRBD2 matching 8 bases. Germline values: CDR1 SGDLS, CDR2 YYNGEE. The V gene end was trimmed by 4 bases and the J gene end by 1 base; junction bases not matched to a gene: 5. CDR3 length: 15 residues. The CDR3 DNA is TGTGCCAGCAGCCCCCTGACTAGCGGCACAGATACGCAGTATTTT. It specifies CASSPLTSGTDTQYF.

The chain couples TRBV29-1 to TRBJ2-3, with no clear D. Trimming stripped 3 bases from V and 2 bases from J, with 9 bases between. The CDR3 has 13 residues. In germline, CDR1 is SQVTM, CDR2 ANQGSEA. The CDR3 sequence is CSVEGRTTDTQYF. CDR3 coding DNA: TGCAGCGTTGAGGGCAGAACCACAGATACGCAGTATTTT.

This clonotype showed up just a few times. This chain links TRBV19 with TRBJ2-5; TRBD2 aligns across 11 bases. V lost 3 bases and J lost 3; bases outside the gene matches: 3. Per germline, CDR1 LNHDA and CDR2 SQIVND (reference sequence). This CDR3 region has 15 residues. For the CDR3, the DNA is TGTGCCAGTAGTATGGGGACTAGCGGTAAAGAGACCCAGTACTTC. It encodes CASSMGTSGKETQYF.

This clonotype was detected ten times or more. The V call is TRBV5-1, the J call TRBJ2-1; a possible D gene is TRBD1 (6 bases). CDR1 is SGHRS and CDR2 is YFSETQ in the germline V gene. The CDR3 spans 15 residues. The ends were cut back, 4 bases at V and 0 bases at J, with 11 bases in the middle. CDR3 sequence: CASSNGQSSYNEQFF. CDR3 sequence (DNA): TGCGCCAGCAGCAACGGACAGAGCTCCTACAATGAGCAGTTCTTC. The complete variable domain, with remaining parts taken from reference TRBV5-1 and TRBJ2-1, reads KAGVTQTPRYLIKTRGQQVTLSCSPISGHRSVSWYQQTPGQGLQFLFEYFSETQRNKGNFPGRFSGRQFSNSRSEMNVSTLELGDSALYLCASSNGQSSYNEQFFGPGTRLTVL.

The V gene is TRBV3-1, the J gene TRBJ2-7; TRBD2 agrees at 7 bases. Looked up from germline, CDR1 is LGHDT and CDR2 is YNNKEL (reference sequence). The CDR3 length is 16 residues. The ends lost 1 base at V and 5 bases at J; junction bases unmatched: 11. CDR3 DNA: TGTGCCAGCAGCCAAGCACGCGCGGGAGCAAACCACGAGCAGTACTTC. Translating gives CASSQARAGANHEQYF.

This clonotype has ten or more counts. CDR3 bases: TGCGCCAGCAGCTTGTCTCTAGCGGGAGCGGATGAGCAGTTCTTC. Translating it yields CASSLSLAGADEQFF. V is TRBV5-1 and J is TRBJ2-1, with 10 bases lining up with TRBD2. The CDR3 has 15 amino acids. The J segment lost 8 bases and the V segment lost 1 base, leaving 6 bases of the junction unmatched. The germline gives CDR1 SGHRS, CDR2 YFSETQ. Full variable domain (remainder filled in from reference TRBV5-1 and TRBJ2-1): KAGVTQTPRYLIKTRGQQVTLSCSPISGHRSVSWYQQTPGQGLQFLFEYFSETQRNKGNFPGRFSGRQFSNSRSEMNVSTLELGDSALYLCASSLSLAGADEQFFGPGTRLTVL.

This clonotype was counted ten times or more. The V and J genes are TRBV5-1 and TRBJ1-6, with TRBD1 as a possible D gene (6 bases). From germline, CDR1 is SGHRS and CDR2 YFSETQ. Trimming removed 4 bases from V and 6 bases from J, with 11 bases in between. This CDR3 region has 14 residues. CDR3: CASSAGQSNSPLHF. The CDR3 nucleotides are TGCGCCAGCAGCGCGGGACAAAGTAATTCACCCCTCCACTTT.

This clonotype was observed many times. The chain joins TRBV2 to TRBJ2-5; D unclear. V dropped 4 bases and J dropped 7 bases, with 25 bases sitting between them. CDR1 SNHLY and CDR2 FYNNEI come from the germline V gene. The CDR3 covers 17 residues. The CDR3 loop reads CASSGIRKPTSSGTQYF. Written as DNA, the CDR3 is TGTGCCAGCAGTGGGATCCGGAAGCCAACTTCTTCCGGGACCCAGTACTTC.

This clonotype was recorded many times. This chain connects TRBV5-1 to TRBJ1-2; 8 bases map to TRBD1. Germline loops: CDR1 SGHRS, CDR2 YFSETQ. V shed 0 bases, J shed 4 bases, and the junction held 2 bases outside the gene matches. CDR3 size: 14 residues. CDR3 residues: CASSLDGQGYGYTF. The DNA for the CDR3 is TGCGCCAGCAGCTTGGACGGACAGGGCTATGGCTACACCTTC.

V and J are TRBV7-2 and TRBJ2-1; D gene unclear. The CDR3 covers 12 residues. Trimming cost V 5 bases and J 10 bases, with 12 bases left between them. Germline lookup yields CDR1 SGHTA and CDR2 FQGNSA. CDR3 DNA: TGTGCCAGCAGCCAAGGTCGTCGGGAGCAGTTCTTC. Encoded protein: CASSQGRREQFF.

The sample holds many counts of this clonotype. The chain uses TRBV27 and TRBJ2-3; 13 bases line up with TRBD2. J gave up 5 bases and V 3 bases, and 2 bases lay outside the gene matches. The CDR3 contains 15 residues. Germline assignment: CDR1 MNHEY and CDR2 SMNVEV (reference sequence). CDR3 region: CASSLGLAGIDTQYF. CDR3 in DNA: TGTGCCAGCAGTTTGGGACTAGCGGGGATAGATACGCAGTATTTT.

This clonotype showed up just a few times. This rearrangement joins TRBV7-9 to TRBJ2-7; no definite D call. Germline CDR1 is SEHNR and CDR2 is FQNEAQ (reference sequence). Trimming took off 5 bases at V and 3 bases at J, with 11 bases between the two ends. The CDR3 loop spans 13 amino acids. CDR3 in amino acids: CASSPKTGYEQYF. The DNA of the CDR3 is TGTGCCAGCAGCCCCAAAACGGGCTACGAGCAGTACTTC.

The DNA for the CDR3 is TGTGCCAGCAGTGAAGAAGGACAGGGATACTATGGCTACACCTTC. This codes for CASSEEGQGYYGYTF. The chain carries TRBV2 and TRBJ1-2, with 8 bases aligning to TRBD1. Germline-derived CDR1 and CDR2 are SNHLY and FYNNEI. The length of the CDR3 is 15 residues. Unmatched junction bases numbered 4, after V lost 1 base and J lost 3 bases. Supplemented by reference TRBV2 and TRBJ1-2, the full variable domain reads EPEVTQTPSHQVTQMGQEVILRCVPISNHLYFYWYRQILGQKVEFLVSFYNNEISEKSEIFDDQFSVERPDGSNFTLKIRSTKLEDSAMYFCASSEEGQGYYGYTFGSGTRLTVV.

This clonotype was counted a few times. V and J are TRBV20-1 and TRBJ1-4, with D perhaps TRBD1 (5 bases). CDR3 length equals 14 residues. V shed 4 bases and J shed 6 bases, with 15 bases lying between them. Germline assignment: CDR1 DFQATT and CDR2 SNEGSKA (reference sequence). The CDR3 protein is CSATNLRGDEKLFF. CDR3 nucleotide sequence: TGCAGTGCTACCAATCTCCGGGGGGATGAAAAACTGTTTTTT.

This clonotype was counted at least ten times. The chain couples TRBV7-2 to TRBJ1-2; no reliable D call. Germline V gene sequence: CDR1 SGHTA, CDR2 FQGNSA. V lost 3 bases to trimming and J lost 2 bases, with 7 bases between them. This CDR3 has 13 amino acids. CDR3 nucleotide sequence: TGTGCCAGCAGCTTGGCTGACAACTATGGCTACACCTTC. Amino acids: CASSLADNYGYTF.

In this sample, this clonotype turned up a few times. The V call is TRBV2, the J call TRBJ2-7, with D perhaps matching TRBD2 (5 bases). CDR1 is SNHLY and CDR2 is FYNNEI in the germline V gene. This CDR3 has 12 amino acids. Trimming pared 9 bases from V and 5 bases from J, leaving 14 bases between. The CDR3: CASQGEGHEQYF. For the CDR3, the DNA is TGTGCCAGTCAAGGTGAGGGTCACGAGCAGTACTTC.

J is TRBJ2-7 and V is TRBV7-2; D call uncertain. This CDR3 is 14 amino acids long. Germline V gene data show CDR1 as SGHTA and CDR2 as FQGNSA. V shed 1 base and J shed 2 bases, with 9 bases lying between them. CDR3 sequence reads: CASSLDSGTYEQYF. For the CDR3, the DNA is TGTGCCAGCAGCTTAGATTCGGGCACCTACGAGCAGTACTTC.

This clonotype was detected ten times or more. V is TRBV20-1 and J is TRBJ1-1; D is unclear. The CDR3 is made up of 13 amino acids. V was clipped by 5 bases and J by 4 bases, with 14 bases between them. Germline V gene lookup returns CDR1 DFQATT and CDR2 SNEGSKA (reference sequence). CDR3 protein: CSASDPRGTEAFF. CDR3 sequence (DNA): TGCAGTGCTTCGGATCCCCGGGGCACTGAAGCTTTCTTT.

This clonotype appeared many times. The chain carries TRBV20-1 and TRBJ1-1, with D hard to call. CDR3 size: 13 residues. Trimming left V 3 bases short and J 4 bases short, with 12 bases between. CDR1 and CDR2 (germline): DFQATT, SNEGSKA (reference sequence). The CDR3 region is CSASRTPTTEAFF. The CDR3 DNA reads TGCAGTGCTAGTCGGACCCCCACCACTGAAGCTTTCTTT.

This chain connects TRBV30 to TRBJ1-5; D is possibly TRBD1 (5 bases). In germline, CDR1 is GTSNPN, CDR2 SVGIG (reference sequence). V lost 1 base and J 6 bases, leaving 10 bases between the germline ends. The length of the CDR3 is 13 residues. The CDR3 DNA follows: TGTGCCTGGAGTGGAACAGGCGGTCAGCCCCAGCATTTT. The encoded protein is CAWSGTGGQPQHF. Full variable domain (outside the CDR3, taken from reference TRBV30 and TRBJ1-5): SQTIHQWPATLVQPVGSPLSLECTVEGTSNPNLYWYRQAAGRGLQLLFYSVGIGQISSEVPQNLSASRPQDRQFILSSKKLLLSDSGFYLCAWSGTGGQPQHFGDGTRLSIL.

This clonotype was counted many times. The chain recombines TRBV4-2 with TRBJ2-2; D possibly matches TRBD1 or TRBD2 (5 bases each). The CDR3 is 16 residues long. V lost 4 bases, J lost 5 bases, and 17 bases lay in between. Germline loops: CDR1 LGHNA, CDR2 YNFKEQ. The CDR3 DNA reads TGTGCCAGCAGCCCGGCGGAGGCAGGGCGTACCGGGGAGCTGTTTTTT. This translates into CASSPAEAGRTGELFF.

This clonotype was observed at least ten times. The DNA for the CDR3 is TGTGCCAGCAGCCCGGGGCTGGCAGGGCTTAATGAAAAACTGTTTTTT. This encodes CASSPGLAGLNEKLFF. The genes are TRBV4-2 and TRBJ1-4; tentatively, D is TRBD1 (5 bases). The CDR3 covers 16 residues. Germline V gene lookup returns CDR1 LGHNA and CDR2 YNFKEQ. V gave up 4 bases and J gave up 4 bases, with 16 bases separating them.

The V and J genes are TRBV5-6 and TRBJ2-1; 9 bases are a match to TRBD2. This CDR3 spans 16 amino acids. V was pared by 2 bases and J by 4 bases, with 7 bases of the junction left unmatched. CDR1 and CDR2 (germline): SGHDT, YYEEEE. CDR3: CASSFRGSGGYNEQFF. CDR3 nucleotides: TGTGCCAGCAGCTTTCGGGGCAGCGGGGGGTACAATGAGCAGTTCTTC.

This clonotype was recorded at least ten times. This rearrangement joins TRBV7-8 to TRBJ2-1; D possibly matches TRBD1 or TRBD2 (6 bases each). Per the germline V gene, CDR1 is SGHVS and CDR2 is FQNEAQ. V dropped 5 bases and J dropped 10 bases, with 18 bases sitting between them. The CDR3 has 14 residues. The CDR3 DNA sequence: TGTGCCAGCAGCCCAGGAGGGGGGCGGACCGAGCAGTTCTTC. Translated: CASSPGGGRTEQFF. Combining the CDR3 with reference TRBV7-8 and TRBJ2-1 gives the whole variable domain GAGVSQSPRYKVAKRGQDVALRCDPISGHVSLFWYQQALGQGPEFLTYFQNEAQLDKSGLPSDRFFAERPEGSVSTLKIQRTQQEDSAVYLCASSPGGGRTEQFFGPGTRLTVL.

This clonotype was observed a handful of times. CDR3 in amino acids: CSVESIRDYGYTF. CDR3 nucleotides: TGCAGCGTTGAATCAATCAGAGACTATGGCTACACCTTC. The genes are TRBV29-1 and TRBJ1-2; no clear D gene. CDR1 is SQVTM and CDR2 is ANQGSEA in the germline V gene. The CDR3 is made up of 13 amino acids. Deletions cut 2 bases from V and 3 bases from J, with 10 bases between.

This clonotype appeared a few times. This chain joins TRBV23-1 and TRBJ2-1; TRBD2 aligns across 12 bases. TRBV23-1 is labeled an ORF, and its function is uncertain. The CDR3 extends over 17 amino acids. V trimming: 2 bases; J trimming: 4 bases; junction bases outside the gene matches: 6. The DNA of the CDR3 is TGCGCCAGCAGTCAACGACTAGCGGGAGTGCTATACAATGAGCAGTTCTTC. Translated: CASSQRLAGVLYNEQFF.

This clonotype was observed many times. The chain has TRBV27 and TRBJ2-7; D may be TRBD1 (5 bases). The CDR3 is made up of 14 amino acids. Per germline, CDR1 MNHEY and CDR2 SMNVEV (reference sequence). V lost 6 bases, J lost 3 bases, and 15 bases lay in between. In nucleotides, the CDR3 is TGTGCCAGCAGGATCCAGGGTGGAATCTACGAGCAGTACTTC. Translated: CASRIQGGIYEQYF.